This T cell receptor beta chain was sequenced during a study of blood T cell repertoires in COVID-19. Study-level information: T cells, B-cell-depleted T cells, or PBMCs supplied cDNA or gDNA.

Per the germline V gene, CDR1 is SGDLS and CDR2 is YYNGEE. With V trimmed by 4 bases and J by 3 bases, 6 bases remained unmatched. This CDR3 is built from 15 residues. As handled by the study authors: Cell counts per sample came from amplifying reference gene primers. Sequencing was performed with immunoSEQ multiplex PCR; in TCRdb, only in-frame clones are kept and a portion is missing. V, J and clone size derive from that table, while D and trimming were established from the DNA sequence. The repertoire holds fewer than 120,000 clones, with 76% as singletons. The chain recombines TRBV9 with TRBJ1-2; TRBD1 aligns across 10 bases. The clonotype comes from a woman over 75 with acute or convalescent COVID-19. Sequencing was carried out using peripheral blood. The chain's CDR3 is CASSSNGQGDYGYTF. CDR3 DNA sequence: TGTGCCAGCAGCTCGAACGGACAGGGGGACTATGGCTACACCTTC.